The source of this T cell receptor beta chain is a study of blood T cell repertoires in COVID-19. Original analysis: Amplification with reference gene primers provided the estimates of nucleated cell counts. Produced via immunoSEQ multiplex PCR; TCRdb's table is partial and in-frame only. The V and J calls and clone size are taken from that table; D and trimming were inferred from the DNA. The profile covers fewer than 150,000 clones, with over 80% appearing a single time and 25% to 35% taken by the ten largest. CDR1 GTSNPN and CDR2 SVGIG come from the germline V gene (reference sequence). The length of the CDR3 is 18 residues. Trimming at V came to 6 bases and at J to 1 base, leaving 18 bases not matched to a gene.

The chain joins TRBV30 to TRBJ1-2, with 9 nucleotides matching TRBD1. The sequence derives from an older woman with acute or convalescent COVID-19. The sequenced sample consisted of peripheral blood. CDR3 residues: CACRRREGQGRNNYGYTF. The CDR3 nucleotides are TGTGCCTGTAGAAGGAGGGAGGGACAGGGAAGGAATAACTATGGCTACACCTTC.